The T cell receptor beta chain described here comes from a study of low-dose radiotherapy and immunotherapy resistance in tumors. Study as a whole: Both drugs were delivered intravenously to patients (nivolumab 240 mg every two weeks and ipilimumab 1 mg/kg every six weeks). Every two weeks, one day ahead of radiation and immunotherapy, cyclophosphamide 200 mg/m2 was given (intravenously). Patients took 300 mg oral aspirin daily for four cycles from cycle 1 day 1.

TRAV- and TRBV-specific primers primed first-strand cDNA, covering alpha and beta chains. With a V-primer adapter and a constant-region primer, TCRs were amplified for roughly 21 PCR cycles. TCRdb re-derived calls from the reads in MiXCR, one entry per CDR3 protein. This sample has approximately 100,000 distinct CDR3 sequences; about a fifth occur once, and the top ten carry roughly 4.3%. Germline V gene sequence: CDR1 KGHSH, CDR2 LQKENI. V dropped 0 bases and J dropped 9 bases, with 9 bases sitting between them. The CDR3 covers 13 residues. Time point defined: after trial treatment. The sample's treatment: LDRT plus nivolumab, ipilimumab, low-dose cyclophosphamide and aspirin (RACIN trial). Treatment combined nivolumab, ipilimumab, aspirin, low-dose cyclophosphamide and low-dose radiotherapy in a dose-escalation trial.

This chain links TRBV18 with TRBJ2-1; D is undetermined. This clonotype originated in a male donor with prostate cancer. The specimen comprised PBMCs, sampled after low-dose radiotherapy plus immunotherapy. In DNA form, the CDR3 reads TGTGCCAGCTCACCACCTACAGTGAGTGAGCAGTTCTTC. Translation: CASSPPTVSEQFF.